This T cell receptor beta chain is from a study of blood T cell repertoires in COVID-19. Study summary: Donors in the United States, Italy and Spain gave samples during acute or convalescent COVID-19. In each case, the material was cDNA or gDNA derived from T cells, B-cell-depleted T cells, or PBMCs.

Methods used by the authors: Nucleated cell number was recorded as an estimate derived from reference gene primer amplification. Profiled with immunoSEQ multiplex PCR; TCRdb holds only in-frame clones, not every one. For V, J and clone size, that table is used; D and trimming come from the DNA. This table holds under 110,000 clones, 70% to 90% found once. The receptor comes from a woman between 25 and 40 years old with acute or convalescent COVID-19. Source material: peripheral blood.

CDR3 amino acids: CASKDRGYEQYF. CDR3 bases: TGCGCCAGCAAGGACAGGGGATACGAGCAGTACTTC. V is TRBV5-1 and J is TRBJ2-7; 9 bases match TRBD1. Germline V gene lookup returns CDR1 SGHRS and CDR2 YFSETQ. This CDR3 has 12 residues. V shed 6 bases and J 4 bases; nucleotides not matched to a gene: 2.